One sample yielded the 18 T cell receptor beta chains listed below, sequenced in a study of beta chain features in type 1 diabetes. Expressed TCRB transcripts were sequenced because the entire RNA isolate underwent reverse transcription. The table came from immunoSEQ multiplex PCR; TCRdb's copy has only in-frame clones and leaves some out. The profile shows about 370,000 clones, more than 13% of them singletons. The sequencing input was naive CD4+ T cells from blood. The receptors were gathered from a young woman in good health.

In nucleotides, the CDR3 is TGTGCCAGCAGTTACTCCGACAGCTCCTATGGCTACACCTTC. Protein product: CASSYSDSSYGYTF. This chain uses TRBV6-5 with TRBJ1-2; TRBD1 is a possible D gene (5 bases). Trimming cost V 0 bases and J 4 bases, with 9 bases left between them. The CDR3 runs to 14 residues. From germline, CDR1 is MNHEY and CDR2 SVGAGI.

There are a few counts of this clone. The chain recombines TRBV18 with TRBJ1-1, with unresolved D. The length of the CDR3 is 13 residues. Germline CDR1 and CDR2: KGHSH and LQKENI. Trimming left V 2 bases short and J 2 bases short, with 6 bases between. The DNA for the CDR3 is TGTGCCAGCTCACCAGGGCTAAACACTGAAGCTTTCTTT. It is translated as CASSPGLNTEAFF.

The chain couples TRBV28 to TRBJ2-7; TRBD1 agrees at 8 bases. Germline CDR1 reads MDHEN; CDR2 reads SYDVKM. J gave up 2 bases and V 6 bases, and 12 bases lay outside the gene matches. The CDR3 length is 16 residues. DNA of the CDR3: TGTGCCAGCAGCCCCTACGTCGGGACAGGCACCTACGAGCAGTACTTC. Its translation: CASSPYVGTGTYEQYF.

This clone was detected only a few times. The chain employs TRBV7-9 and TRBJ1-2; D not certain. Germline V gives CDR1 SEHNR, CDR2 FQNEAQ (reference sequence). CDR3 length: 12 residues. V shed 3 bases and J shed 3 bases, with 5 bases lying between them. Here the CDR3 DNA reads TGTGCCAGCAGCTTCGAGGACTATGGCTACACCTTC. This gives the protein CASSFEDYGYTF.

The CDR3, as DNA: TGTGCCAGCAGCTTGGGTGCGGGGGCCCCATTGGGTGGCTACACCTTC. It is translated as CASSLGAGAPLGGYTF. The V call is TRBV7-2, the J call TRBJ1-2; a weak D match, TRBD1 (6 bases). V was trimmed by 3 bases and J by 7 bases, leaving 21 bases between them. CDR1 and CDR2 (germline): SGHTA, FQGNSA. The length of the CDR3 is 16 residues.

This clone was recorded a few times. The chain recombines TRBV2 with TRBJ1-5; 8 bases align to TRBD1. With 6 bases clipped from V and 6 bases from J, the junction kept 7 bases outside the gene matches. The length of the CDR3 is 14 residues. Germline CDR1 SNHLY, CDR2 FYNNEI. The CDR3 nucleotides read TGTGCCAGCAGCCAGACAGGGGTCCGTCAGCCCCAGCATTTT. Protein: CASSQTGVRQPQHF. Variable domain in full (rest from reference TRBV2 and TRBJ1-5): EPEVTQTPSHQVTQMGQEVILRCVPISNHLYFYWYRQILGQKVEFLVSFYNNEISEKSEIFDDQFSVERPDGSNFTLKIRSTKLEDSAMYFCASSQTGVRQPQHFGDGTRLSIL.

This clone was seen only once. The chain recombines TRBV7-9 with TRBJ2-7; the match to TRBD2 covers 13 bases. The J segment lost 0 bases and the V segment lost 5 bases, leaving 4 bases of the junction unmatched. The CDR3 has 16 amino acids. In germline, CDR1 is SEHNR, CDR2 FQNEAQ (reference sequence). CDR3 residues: CASSQRTSGSSYEQYF. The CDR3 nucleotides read TGTGCCAGCAGCCAACGGACTAGCGGGAGCTCCTACGAGCAGTACTTC.

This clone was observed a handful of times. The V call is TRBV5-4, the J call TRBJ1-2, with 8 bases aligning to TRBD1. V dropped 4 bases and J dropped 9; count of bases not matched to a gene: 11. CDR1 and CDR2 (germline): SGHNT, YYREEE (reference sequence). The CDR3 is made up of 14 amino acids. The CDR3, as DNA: TGTGCCAGCAGCAATATGGACAGGGAGCGGAGCTACACCTTC. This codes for CASSNMDRERSYTF. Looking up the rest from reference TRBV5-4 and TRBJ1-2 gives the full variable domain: ETGVTQSPTHLIKTRGQQVTLRCSSQSGHNTVSWYQQALGQGPQFIFQYYREEENGRGNFPPRFSGLQFPNYSSELNVNALELDDSALYLCASSNMDRERSYTFGSGTRLTVV.

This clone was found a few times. CDR3 loop: CASSLRLNEQFF. The CDR3 coding sequence is TGTGCCAGCAGTTTAAGACTAAATGAGCAGTTCTTC. The chain uses TRBV28 and TRBJ2-1; TRBD2 might be the D (5 bases). Germline lookup yields CDR1 MDHEN and CDR2 SYDVKM. CDR3 length: 12 amino acids. Deletions cut 2 bases from V and 7 bases from J, with 6 bases between. Full variable domain (rest looked up from reference TRBV28 and TRBJ2-1): DVKVTQSSRYLVKRTGEKVFLECVQDMDHENMFWYRQDPGLGLRLIYFSYDVKMKEKGDIPEGYSVSREKKERFSLILESASTNQTSMYLCASSLRLNEQFFGPGTRLTVL.

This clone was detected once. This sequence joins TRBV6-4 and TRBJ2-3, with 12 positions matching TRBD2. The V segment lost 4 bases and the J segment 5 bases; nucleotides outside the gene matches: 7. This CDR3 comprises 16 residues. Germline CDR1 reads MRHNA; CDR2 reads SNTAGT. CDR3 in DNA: TGTGCCAGCAGTGGAACCCTAGCGGGAGGGAAAGATACGCAGTATTTT. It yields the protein CASSGTLAGGKDTQYF.

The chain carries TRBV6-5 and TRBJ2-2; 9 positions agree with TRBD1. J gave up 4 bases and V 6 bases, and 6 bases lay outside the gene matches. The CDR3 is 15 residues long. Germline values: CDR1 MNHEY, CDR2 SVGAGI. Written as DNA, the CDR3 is TGTGCCAGCAGCCTCGGGACAGGGACCACCGGGGAGCTGTTTTTT. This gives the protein CASSLGTGTTGELFF.

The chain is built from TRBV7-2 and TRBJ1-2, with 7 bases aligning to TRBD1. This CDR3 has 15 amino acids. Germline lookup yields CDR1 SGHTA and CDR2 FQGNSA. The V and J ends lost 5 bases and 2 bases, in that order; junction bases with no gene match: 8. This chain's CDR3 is CASSVYRDRNYGYTF. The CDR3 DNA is TGTGCCAGCAGCGTTTACCGGGACAGAAACTATGGCTACACCTTC.

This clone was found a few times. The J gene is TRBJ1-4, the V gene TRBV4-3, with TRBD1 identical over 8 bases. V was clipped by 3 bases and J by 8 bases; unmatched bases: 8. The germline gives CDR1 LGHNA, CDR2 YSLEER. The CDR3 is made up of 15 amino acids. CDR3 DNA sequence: TGCGCCAGCAGCCATACAGGGGGAGGGCAGGAAAAACTGTTTTTT. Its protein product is CASSHTGGGQEKLFF.

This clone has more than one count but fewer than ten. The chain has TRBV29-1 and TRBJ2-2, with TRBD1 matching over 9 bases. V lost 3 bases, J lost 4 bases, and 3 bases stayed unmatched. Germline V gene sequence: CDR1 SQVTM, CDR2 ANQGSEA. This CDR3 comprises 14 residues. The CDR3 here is CSVDRDRATGELFF. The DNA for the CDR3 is TGCAGCGTTGATCGGGACAGGGCCACCGGGGAGCTGTTTTTT.

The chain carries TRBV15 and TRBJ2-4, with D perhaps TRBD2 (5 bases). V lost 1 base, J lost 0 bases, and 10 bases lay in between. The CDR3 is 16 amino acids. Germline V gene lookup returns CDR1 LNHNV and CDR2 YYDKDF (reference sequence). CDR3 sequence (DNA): TGTGCCACCAGCAGAGCTGGTGGGAGAGCCAAAAACATTCAGTACTTC. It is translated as CATSRAGGRAKNIQYF.

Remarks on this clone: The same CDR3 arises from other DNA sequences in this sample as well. DNA for the CDR3: TGCAGCGTTGATCTGGCTGAGCAGTTCTTC. Its translation: CSVDLAEQFF. The V and J genes are TRBV29-1 and TRBJ2-1; D gene unclear. This CDR3 is built from 10 residues. Germline V gives CDR1 SQVTM, CDR2 ANQGSEA. Trimming shortened V by 3 bases and J by 9 bases, and 6 bases separated the two germline ends.

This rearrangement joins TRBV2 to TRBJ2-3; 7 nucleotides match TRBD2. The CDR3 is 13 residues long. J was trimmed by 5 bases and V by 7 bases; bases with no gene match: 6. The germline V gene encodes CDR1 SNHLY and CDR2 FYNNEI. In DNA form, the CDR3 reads TGTGCCAGCATGGCGGGAGTGAGAGATACGCAGTATTTT. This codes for CASMAGVRDTQYF. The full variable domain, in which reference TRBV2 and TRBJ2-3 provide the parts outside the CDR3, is EPEVTQTPSHQVTQMGQEVILRCVPISNHLYFYWYRQILGQKVEFLVSFYNNEISEKSEIFDDQFSVERPDGSNFTLKIRSTKLEDSAMYFCASMAGVRDTQYFGPGTRLTVL.

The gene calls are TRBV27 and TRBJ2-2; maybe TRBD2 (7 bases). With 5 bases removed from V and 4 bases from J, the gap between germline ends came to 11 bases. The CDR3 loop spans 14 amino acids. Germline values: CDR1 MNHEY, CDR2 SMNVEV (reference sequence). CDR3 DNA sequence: TGTGCCAGCAGTGCGGGGGCGGGCACCGGGGAGCTGTTTTTT. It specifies CASSAGAGTGELFF.